A single T cell receptor beta chain is shown here with its context. Antigen specificity is unknown. This specimen comes from a study of OX40 agonist ivuxolimab in advanced cancers. Study information: A male proportion of over 75% was recorded, with mean age approximately 57 years and range 23 to 79. Study-wide findings and caveats: By week 6 at 0.1 to 3.0 mg/kg, blood CD4+ and CD8+ T cells had expanded clonally. Some of the nonresponding patients also showed low levels of normalized T-cell clonal expansion. Patients with a partial response at 0.1-3.0 mg/kg had among the lowest clonal expansion.

Data came from immunoSEQ multiplex PCR; TCRdb stores just in-frame clones and leaves some out. The sample yields tens of thousands of clones, approximately 90% seen once. The CDR3 covers 14 residues. Trimming left V 2 bases short and J 8 bases short, with 14 bases between. CDR1 and CDR2 (germline): SGHRS, YFSETQ. Sequencing was performed on CD4+ or CD8+ T cells sorted from blood, taken in a trial of the OX40 agonist ivuxolimab. The chain uses TRBV5-1 and TRBJ2-1, with a tentative D call TRBD1 (6 bases). The TCR originated in an adult with an advanced solid tumor such as melanoma, head and neck, liver or kidney cancer. CDR3 DNA: TGCGCCAGCAGCTTCGGACAGAAAATGGATGAGCAGTTCTTC. Translation: CASSFGQKMDEQFF.